This TCR beta chain was documented in a study of blood T cell repertoires in COVID-19. Study-wide context: Researchers got acute and convalescent COVID-19 samples from the United States, Italy and Spain. PBMCs, B-cell-depleted T cells, or T cells were the source of the cDNA or gDNA that made up the material.

Germline CDR1 is LNHDA and CDR2 is SQIVND (reference sequence). V was shortened by 7 bases and J by 4 bases, with 14 bases between the two germline ends. This CDR3 is 14 amino acids long. This clone was picked up one time. In the study's own analysis: By means of reference gene primer amplification, nucleated cell counts were estimated. The method was immunoSEQ multiplex PCR; TCRdb's version includes in-frame clones alone and lacks a portion of them. V and J calls and clone size are copied from that table; D and trimming were computed from the DNA. The data contain 300,000 to 400,000 clones, around 87% of them singletons.

Sequencing was carried out using peripheral blood. The TCR was taken from a woman in her forties or fifties who had recovered from COVID-19. The chain couples TRBV19 to TRBJ1-5, with TRBD1 as a possible D gene (5 bases). The CDR3 protein is CASIGADGNQPQHF. The CDR3 nucleotides are TGTGCCAGTATAGGGGCCGACGGAAATCAGCCCCAGCATTTT.